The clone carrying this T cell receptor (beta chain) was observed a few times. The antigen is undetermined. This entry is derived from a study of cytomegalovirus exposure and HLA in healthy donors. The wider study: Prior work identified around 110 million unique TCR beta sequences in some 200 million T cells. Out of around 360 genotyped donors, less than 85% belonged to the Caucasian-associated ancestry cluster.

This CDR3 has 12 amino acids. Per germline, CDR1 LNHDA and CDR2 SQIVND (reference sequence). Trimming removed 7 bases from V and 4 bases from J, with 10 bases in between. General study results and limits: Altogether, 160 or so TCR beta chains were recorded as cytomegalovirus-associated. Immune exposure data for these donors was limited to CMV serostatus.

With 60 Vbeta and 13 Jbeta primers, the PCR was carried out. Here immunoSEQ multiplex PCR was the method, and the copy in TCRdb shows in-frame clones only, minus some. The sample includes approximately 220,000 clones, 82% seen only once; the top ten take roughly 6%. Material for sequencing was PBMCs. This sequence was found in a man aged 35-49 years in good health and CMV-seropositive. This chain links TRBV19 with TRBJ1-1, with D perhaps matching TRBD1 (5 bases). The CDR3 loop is CASIKGPTEAFF. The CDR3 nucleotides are TGTGCCAGTATTAAGGGGCCCACTGAAGCTTTCTTT.